Below, one T cell receptor beta chain is given with its context. Treatment noted: some 20 received Ad26.COV2.S at low or high dose, single or two shots; several received placebo; per-sample allocation not given. Day 63 following the first vaccine or placebo injection was when the samples were taken. Using immunoSEQ multiplex PCR, the repertoire was profiled, and TCRdb retains in-frame clones only, with some absent. Of about 400,000 clones listed, 83% are singletons. This entry is derived from a study of Ad26.COV2.S vaccination and SARS-CoV-2 variants. Trimming pared 1 base from V and 9 bases from J, leaving 4 bases between. The CDR3 runs to 12 residues. Looked up from germline, CDR1 is LGHDT and CDR2 is YNNKEL (reference sequence).

The receptor's source is a person aged 18-60 years who received the Ad26.COV2.S COVID-19 vaccine or a placebo. The material sequenced was peripheral blood, taken in a trial of Ad26.COV2.S vaccine versus placebo. The V gene is TRBV3-1 (or the pseudogene TRBV3-2), the J gene TRBJ1-6, with D uncertain. The DNA of the CDR3 is TGTGCCAGCAGCCAAGTCTCTTCACCCCTCCACTTT. It translates to CASSQVSSPLHF.